This record looks at one T cell receptor beta chain sequence and its context. The data were produced by immunoSEQ multiplex PCR, yet TCRdb's version contains in-frame clones alone and is incomplete. Of around 300,000 clones in the sample, more than 70% are singletons; the top ten hold about 5%. This sample was taken from a study of blood T cell repertoires in COVID-19. As for the study in general: The samples span acute and convalescent COVID-19 from the United States, Italy and Spain.

The length of the CDR3 is 15 residues. V was clipped by 5 bases and J by 4 bases; unmatched bases: 6. Germline V lookup: CDR1 SEHNR, CDR2 FQNEAQ (reference sequence). The TCR comes from a woman aged 25-40 years who had recovered from COVID-19. The chain joins TRBV7-9 to TRBJ2-3, with 10 bases identical to TRBD1. Sequences were obtained from PBMCs or T cells enriched from blood (not recorded which). CDR3 coding DNA: TGTGCCAGCAGCCCGGGACAGGGGCTCCCAGATACGCAGTATTTT. This sequence encodes CASSPGQGLPDTQYF.